This paragraph reports one TCR beta chain. What it recognizes is unknown. This sample was included in a study of cytomegalovirus exposure and HLA in healthy donors. Findings and caveats of the study: CMV serostatus was the only recorded immune exposure for donors. Confirmation was obtained in vitro that three CMV-associated chains are specific for CMV antigens. Per published accounts, TCR beta sequences correctly predicted the HLA-A and HLA-B alleles of most subjects.

Primers: 60 Vbeta forward and 13 Jbeta reverse. The data were produced by immunoSEQ multiplex PCR, yet TCRdb's version contains in-frame clones alone and is incomplete. The data hold over 150,000 clones, with roughly 80% observed a single time. This CDR3 contains 18 residues. V shed 4 bases and J 0 bases; nucleotides not matched to a gene: 8. The germline V gene encodes CDR1 MGHRA and CDR2 YSYEKL. V is TRBV4-1 and J is TRBJ1-5; 11 bases match TRBD1. Specimen: PBMCs. The source is a woman aged 25-40 years in good health and CMV-seropositive. The CDR3 DNA reads as TGCGCCAGCAGCCCCGGGACAGGGGGAGTGAATAGCAATCAGCCCCAGCATTTT. Translated: CASSPGTGGVNSNQPQHF.